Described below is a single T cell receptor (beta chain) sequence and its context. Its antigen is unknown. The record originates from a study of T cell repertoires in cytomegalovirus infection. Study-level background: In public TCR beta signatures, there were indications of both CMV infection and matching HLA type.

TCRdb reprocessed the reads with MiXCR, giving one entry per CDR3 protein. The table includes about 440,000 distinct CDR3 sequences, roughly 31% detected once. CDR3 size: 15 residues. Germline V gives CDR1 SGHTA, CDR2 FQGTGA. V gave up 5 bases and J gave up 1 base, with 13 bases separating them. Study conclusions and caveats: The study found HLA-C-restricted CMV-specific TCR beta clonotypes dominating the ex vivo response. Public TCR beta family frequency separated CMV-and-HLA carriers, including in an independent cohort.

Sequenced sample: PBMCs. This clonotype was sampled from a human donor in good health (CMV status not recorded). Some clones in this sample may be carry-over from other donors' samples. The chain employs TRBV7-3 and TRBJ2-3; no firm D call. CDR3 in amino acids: CASSLVQACTDTQYF. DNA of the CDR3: TGTGCCAGCAGCCTGGTCCAAGCTTGCACAGATACGCAGTATTTT.